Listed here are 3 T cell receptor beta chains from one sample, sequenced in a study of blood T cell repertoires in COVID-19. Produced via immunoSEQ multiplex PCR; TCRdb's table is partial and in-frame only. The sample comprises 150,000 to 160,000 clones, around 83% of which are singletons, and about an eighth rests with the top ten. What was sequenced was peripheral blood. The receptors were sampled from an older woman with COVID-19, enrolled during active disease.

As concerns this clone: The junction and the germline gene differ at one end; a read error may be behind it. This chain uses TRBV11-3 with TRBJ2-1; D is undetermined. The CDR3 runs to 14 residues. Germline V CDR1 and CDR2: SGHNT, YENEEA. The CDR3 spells CASSLDRSYSEQFF. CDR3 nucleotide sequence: TGTGCCAGCAGCTTAGATAGGTCTTACAGTGAGCAGTTCTTC.

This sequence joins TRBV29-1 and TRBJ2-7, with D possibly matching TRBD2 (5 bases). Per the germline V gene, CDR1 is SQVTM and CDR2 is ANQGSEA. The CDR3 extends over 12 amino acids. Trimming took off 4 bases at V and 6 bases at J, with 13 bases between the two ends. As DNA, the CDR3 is TGCAGCGTTGTGGAGGACCGACGCGAGCAGTACTTC. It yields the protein CSVVEDRREQYF.

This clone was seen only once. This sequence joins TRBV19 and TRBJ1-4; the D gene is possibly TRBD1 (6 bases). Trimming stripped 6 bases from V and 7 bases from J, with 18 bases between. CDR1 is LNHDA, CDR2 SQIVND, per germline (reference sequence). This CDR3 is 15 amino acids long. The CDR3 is CASSVTGLNVEKLFF. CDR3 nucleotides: TGTGCCAGTAGCGTAACAGGGTTGAACGTTGAAAAACTGTTTTTT.